The entry that follows covers one TCR beta chain sequence. Its specificity is unknown. The CDR3 runs to 17 residues. Unmatched junction bases numbered 9, after V lost 4 bases and J lost 5 bases. This specimen belongs to a study of breast tumors, draining lymph nodes, adjacent tissues. Study conclusions and caveats: Tumor repertoires ranked between lymph nodes and nontumor tissue in diversity, with V and J gene preferences. Most tumor T cells seemingly derive from lymph node, then expand in tumor. The lymph node origin of tumor T cells was framed as consistent with a hypothesis, not demonstrated. Luminal-like breast cancer showed significantly higher tumor–nontumor repertoire similarity than basal-like.

A single record per CDR3 protein comes from TCRdb applying MiXCR to the multiplex PCR reads. The table has tens of thousands of distinct CDR3 sequences, roughly 50% seen once. The rearrangement links TRBV12-3 or TRBV12-4 to TRBJ2-5; TRBD2 agrees at 14 bases. The receptor was derived from a female donor with breast cancer. Some clones in this sample may be carry-over from other donors' samples. The sample was breast tumor tissue. The CDR3 sequence: CASSSPTSGGAGETQYF. For the CDR3, the DNA is TGTGCCAGCAGTTCCCCGACTAGCGGGGGGGCCGGGGAGACCCAGTACTTC.